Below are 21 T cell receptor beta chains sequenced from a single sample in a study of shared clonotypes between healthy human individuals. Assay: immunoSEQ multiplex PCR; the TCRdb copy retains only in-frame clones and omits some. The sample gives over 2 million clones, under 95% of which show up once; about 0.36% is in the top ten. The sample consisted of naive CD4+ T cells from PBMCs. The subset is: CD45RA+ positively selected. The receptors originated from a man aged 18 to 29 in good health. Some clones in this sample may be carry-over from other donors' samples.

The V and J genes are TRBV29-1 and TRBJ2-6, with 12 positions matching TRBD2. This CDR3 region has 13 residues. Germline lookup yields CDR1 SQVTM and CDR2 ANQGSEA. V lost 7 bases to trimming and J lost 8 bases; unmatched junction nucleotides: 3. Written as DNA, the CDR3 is TGCAGCGGACTAGCGGGAGTTACCAACGTCCTGACTTTC. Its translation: CSGLAGVTNVLTF.

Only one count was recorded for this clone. CDR3 loop: CASSTRTGGNYEQYF. The CDR3 nucleotides read TGTGCCAGCAGCACCCGGACAGGGGGGAACTACGAGCAGTACTTC. V and J are TRBV7-8 and TRBJ2-7; 10 bases match TRBD1. From germline, CDR1 is SGHVS and CDR2 FQNEAQ. After removal of 5 bases from V and 3 bases from J, the junction contained 7 bases not matched to a gene. The CDR3 is 15 residues long.

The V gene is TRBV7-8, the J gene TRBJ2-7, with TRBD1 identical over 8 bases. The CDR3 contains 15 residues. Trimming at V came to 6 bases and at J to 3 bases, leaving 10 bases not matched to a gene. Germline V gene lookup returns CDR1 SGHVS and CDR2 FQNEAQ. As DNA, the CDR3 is TGTGCCAGCAGGCCTAGCCCGGACAGGGTCTACGAGCAGTACTTC. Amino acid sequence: CASRPSPDRVYEQYF. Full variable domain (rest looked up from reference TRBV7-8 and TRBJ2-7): GAGVSQSPRYKVAKRGQDVALRCDPISGHVSLFWYQQALGQGPEFLTYFQNEAQLDKSGLPSDRFFAERPEGSVSTLKIQRTQQEDSAVYLCASRPSPDRVYEQYFGPGTRLTVT.

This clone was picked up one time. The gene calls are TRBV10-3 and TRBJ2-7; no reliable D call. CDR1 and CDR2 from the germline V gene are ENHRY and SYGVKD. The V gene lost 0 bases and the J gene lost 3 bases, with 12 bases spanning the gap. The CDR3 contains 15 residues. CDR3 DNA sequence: TGTGCCATCAGTGAGTCGTCTACAGACCTCTACGAGCAGTACTTC. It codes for CAISESSTDLYEQYF.

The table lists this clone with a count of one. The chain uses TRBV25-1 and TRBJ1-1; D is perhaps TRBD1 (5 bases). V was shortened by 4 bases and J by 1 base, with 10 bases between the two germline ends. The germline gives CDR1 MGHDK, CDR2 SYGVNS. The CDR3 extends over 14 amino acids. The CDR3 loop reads CASSASGGNTEAFF. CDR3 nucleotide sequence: TGTGCCAGCAGTGCCTCGGGGGGGAACACTGAAGCTTTCTTT. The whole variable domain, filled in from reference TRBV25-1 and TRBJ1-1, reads EADIYQTPRYLVIGTGKKITLECSQTMGHDKMYWYQQDPGMELHLIHYSYGVNSTEKGDLSSESTVSRIRTEHFPLTLESARPSHTSQYLCASSASGGNTEAFFGQGTRLTVV.

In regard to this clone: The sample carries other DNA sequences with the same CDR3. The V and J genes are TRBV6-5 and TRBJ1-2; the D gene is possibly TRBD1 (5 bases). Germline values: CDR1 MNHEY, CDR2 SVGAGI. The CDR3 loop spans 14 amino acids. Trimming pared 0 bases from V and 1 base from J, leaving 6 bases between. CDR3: CASSYSGGNYGYTF. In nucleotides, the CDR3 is TGTGCCAGCAGTTACTCGGGGGGTAACTATGGCTACACCTTC.

CDR3 protein: CASSPLSTDTQYF. The CDR3 DNA reads as TGTGCCAGCAGCCCTTTATCCACAGATACGCAGTATTTT. This rearrangement joins TRBV7-3 to TRBJ2-3, with no clear D. Germline CDR1 reads SGHTA; CDR2 reads FQGTGA. Trimming took off 5 bases at V and 2 bases at J, with 8 bases between the two ends. This CDR3 is 13 amino acids long.

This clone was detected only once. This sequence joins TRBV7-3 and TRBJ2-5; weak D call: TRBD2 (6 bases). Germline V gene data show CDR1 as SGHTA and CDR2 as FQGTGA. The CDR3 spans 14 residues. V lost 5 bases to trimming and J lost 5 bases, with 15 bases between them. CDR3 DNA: TGTGCCAGCAGCCGAAGGAGGGGACGGGAGACCCAGTACTTC. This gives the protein CASSRRRGRETQYF.

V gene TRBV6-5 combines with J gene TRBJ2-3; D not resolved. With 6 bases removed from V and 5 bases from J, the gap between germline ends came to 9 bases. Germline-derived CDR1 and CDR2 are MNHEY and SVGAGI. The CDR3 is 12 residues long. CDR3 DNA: TGTGCCAGCAGCAGAACTCAAGATACGCAGTATTTT. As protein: CASSRTQDTQYF.

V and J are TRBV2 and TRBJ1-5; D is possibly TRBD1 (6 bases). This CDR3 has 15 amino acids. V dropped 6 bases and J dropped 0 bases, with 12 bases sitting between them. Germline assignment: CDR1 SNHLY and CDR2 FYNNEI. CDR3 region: CASRMEQGSNQPQHF. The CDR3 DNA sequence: TGTGCCAGCAGGATGGAACAGGGTAGCAATCAGCCCCAGCATTTT.

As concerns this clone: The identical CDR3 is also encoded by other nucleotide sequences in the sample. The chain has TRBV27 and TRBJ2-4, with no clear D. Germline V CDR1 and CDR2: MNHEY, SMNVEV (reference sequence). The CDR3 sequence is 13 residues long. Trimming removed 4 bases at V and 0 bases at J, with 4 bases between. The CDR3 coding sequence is TGTGCCAGCAGTTCGTTAGCCAAAAACATTCAGTACTTC. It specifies CASSSLAKNIQYF.

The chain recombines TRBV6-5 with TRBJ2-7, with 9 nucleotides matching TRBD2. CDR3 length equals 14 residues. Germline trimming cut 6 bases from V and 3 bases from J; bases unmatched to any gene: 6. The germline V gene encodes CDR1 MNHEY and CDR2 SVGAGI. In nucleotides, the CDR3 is TGTGCCAGCAGGGCGGGACTAGCCTTCTACGAGCAGTACTTC. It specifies CASRAGLAFYEQYF.

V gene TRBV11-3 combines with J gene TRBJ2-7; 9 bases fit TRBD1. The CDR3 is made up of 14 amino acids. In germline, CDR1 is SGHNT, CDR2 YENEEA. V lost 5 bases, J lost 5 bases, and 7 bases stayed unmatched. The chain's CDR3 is CASSEGQGRNEQYF. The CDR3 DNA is TGTGCCAGCAGCGAGGGACAGGGTAGGAACGAGCAGTACTTC.

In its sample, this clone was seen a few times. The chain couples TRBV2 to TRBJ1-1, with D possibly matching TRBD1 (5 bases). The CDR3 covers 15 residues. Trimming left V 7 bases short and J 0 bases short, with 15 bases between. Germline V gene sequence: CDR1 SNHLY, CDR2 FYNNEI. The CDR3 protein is CASTGDANVNTEAFF. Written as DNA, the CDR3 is TGTGCCAGCACCGGGGACGCCAATGTGAACACTGAAGCTTTCTTT.

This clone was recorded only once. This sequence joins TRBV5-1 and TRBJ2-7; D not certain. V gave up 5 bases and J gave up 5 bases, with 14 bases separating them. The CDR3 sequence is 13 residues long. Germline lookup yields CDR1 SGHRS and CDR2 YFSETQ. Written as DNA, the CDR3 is TGCGCCAGCAGGTCCGGGCAAGAGGACGAGCAGTACTTC. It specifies CASRSGQEDEQYF.

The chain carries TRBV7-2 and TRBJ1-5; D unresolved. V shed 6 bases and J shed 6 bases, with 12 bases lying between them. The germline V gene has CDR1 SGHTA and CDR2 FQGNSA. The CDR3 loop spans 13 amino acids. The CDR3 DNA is TGTGCCAGCAGAAATCAGCGGAGTCAGCCCCAGCATTTT. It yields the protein CASRNQRSQPQHF.

CDR3 residues: CASSVGKGTYEQYF. CDR3 sequence (DNA): TGTGCCAGCAGTGTTGGTAAGGGAACCTACGAGCAGTACTTC. The chain uses TRBV25-1 and TRBJ2-7; D uncertain. The V end lost 4 bases, the J end lost 2 bases, and 12 bases lay between the germline ends. The CDR3 covers 14 residues. Germline assignment: CDR1 MGHDK and CDR2 SYGVNS.

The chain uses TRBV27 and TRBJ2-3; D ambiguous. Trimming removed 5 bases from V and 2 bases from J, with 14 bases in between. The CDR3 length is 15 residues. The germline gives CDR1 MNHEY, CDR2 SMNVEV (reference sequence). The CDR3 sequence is CASSRITEYTDTQYF. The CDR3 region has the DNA TGTGCCAGCAGTCGCATAACAGAGTACACAGATACGCAGTATTTT.

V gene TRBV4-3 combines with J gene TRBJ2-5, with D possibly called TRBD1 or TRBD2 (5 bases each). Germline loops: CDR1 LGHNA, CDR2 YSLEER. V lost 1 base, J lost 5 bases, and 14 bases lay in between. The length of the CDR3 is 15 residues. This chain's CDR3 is CASSQGPTEGETQYF. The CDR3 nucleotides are TGCGCCAGCAGCCAAGGGCCCACCGAGGGGGAGACCCAGTACTTC.

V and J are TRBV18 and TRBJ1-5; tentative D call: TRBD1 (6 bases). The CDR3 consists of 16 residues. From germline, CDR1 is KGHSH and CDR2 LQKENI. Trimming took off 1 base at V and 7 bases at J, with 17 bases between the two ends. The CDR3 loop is CASSPLGQGSGQPQHF. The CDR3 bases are TGTGCCAGCTCACCACTTGGGCAGGGGAGTGGACAGCCCCAGCATTTT. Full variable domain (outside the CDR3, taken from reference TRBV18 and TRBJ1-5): NAGVMQNPRHLVRRRGQEARLRCSPMKGHSHVYWYRQLPEEGLKFMVYLQKENIIDESGMPKERFSAEFPKEGPSILRIQQVVRGDSAAYFCASSPLGQGSGQPQHFGDGTRLSIL.

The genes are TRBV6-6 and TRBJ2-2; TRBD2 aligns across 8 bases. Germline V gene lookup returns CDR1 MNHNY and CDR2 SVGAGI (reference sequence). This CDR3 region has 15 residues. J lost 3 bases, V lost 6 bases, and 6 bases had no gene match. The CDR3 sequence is CASRPSGGYTGELFF. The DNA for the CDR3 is TGTGCCAGCAGACCGAGCGGGGGCTACACCGGGGAGCTGTTTTTT.